This T cell receptor beta chain stems from a study of PD-1 blockade in classical Hodgkin lymphoma. Overall study findings and caveats: The CD4+ diversity rise by C4D1 was clearest in complete responders. At baseline, newly diagnosed patients reportedly showed less TCR diversity than healthy donors.

Note on this clone: The target antigen is unknown.

V shed 4 bases and J shed 0 bases, with 19 bases lying between them. This CDR3 comprises 18 residues. Per the germline V gene, CDR1 is SGHNT and CDR2 is YENEEA. Every patient was affected by relapse after autologous stem cell transplantation, while exposure to brentuximab vedotin was not uniform. The data were produced by immunoSEQ multiplex PCR, yet TCRdb's version contains in-frame clones alone and is incomplete. Among roughly 2,500 clones, roughly 63% were seen once, and the ten largest hold roughly a third. The chain employs TRBV11-3 and TRBJ2-4; D call uncertain. The sequence was collected from a human donor with classical Hodgkin lymphoma. Sequenced material: peripheral blood mononuclear cells (PBMCs), taken at baseline. DNA for the CDR3: TGTGCCAGCAGCTACCCCATTTCTCAGCAACTAGCCAAAAACATTCAGTACTTC. It is translated as CASSYPISQQLAKNIQYF.